This T cell receptor (beta chain) was recovered during a study of early T cells in non-severe SARS-CoV-2 infection. A single count supports this clonotype. With a much larger clone just one base away, this may be a read error. Unique molecular identifiers were attached to individual cDNA molecules. MiXCR, run by TCRdb on the 5' RACE reads, gives a single entry per CDR3 protein. The profile shows approximately 100,000 distinct CDR3 sequences, 12% to 15% of them singletons. In germline, CDR1 is SQVTM, CDR2 ANQGSEA. This CDR3 has 13 amino acids. The gene calls are TRBV29-1 and TRBJ2-7; the match to TRBD1 covers 10 bases. This TCR came from an adult who was a healthcare worker with PCR-confirmed SARS-CoV-2 infection or an uninfected control (not recorded which). The sequencing sample was made of whole blood. The chain's CDR3 is CCVPGDRGHEQYF. CDR3 nucleotides: TGCTGCGTCCCGGGTGACAGGGGGCACGAGCAGTACTTC.